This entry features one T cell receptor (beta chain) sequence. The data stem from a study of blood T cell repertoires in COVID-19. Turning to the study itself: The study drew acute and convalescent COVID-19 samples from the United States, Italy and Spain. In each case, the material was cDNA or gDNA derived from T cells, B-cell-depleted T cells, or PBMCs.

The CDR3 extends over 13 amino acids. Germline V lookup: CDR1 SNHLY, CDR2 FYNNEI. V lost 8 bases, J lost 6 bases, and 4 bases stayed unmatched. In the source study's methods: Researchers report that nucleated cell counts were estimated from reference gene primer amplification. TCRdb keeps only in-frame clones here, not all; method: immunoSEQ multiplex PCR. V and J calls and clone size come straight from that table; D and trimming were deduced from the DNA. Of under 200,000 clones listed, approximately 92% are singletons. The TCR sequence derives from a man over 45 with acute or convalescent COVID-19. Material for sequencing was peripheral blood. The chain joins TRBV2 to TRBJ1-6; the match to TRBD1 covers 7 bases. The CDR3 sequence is CASQTGFNSPLHF. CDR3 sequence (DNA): TGTGCCAGCCAGACAGGGTTTAATTCACCCCTCCACTTT.